This T cell receptor beta chain was identified during a study of cytomegalovirus exposure and HLA in healthy donors. V lost 1 base, J lost 2 bases, and 1 base stayed unmatched. Germline-derived CDR1 and CDR2 are SGHVS and FQNEAQ. The CDR3 covers 14 residues. It was with 60 Vbeta and 13 Jbeta primers that the PCR ran. The repertoire was sequenced with immunoSEQ multiplex PCR; TCRdb's copy has only in-frame clones and lacks some. The repertoire holds about 110,000 clones, 83% seen once, with 5% to 6.5% in the top ten. This clonotype was obtained from a man younger than 30 in good health and CMV-seronegative. The source material was PBMCs. This chain links TRBV7-8 with TRBJ1-1; TRBD1 aligns across 7 bases. CDR3 residues: CASSLGTGNTEAFF. DNA of the CDR3: TGTGCCAGCAGCTTAGGGACAGGCAACACTGAAGCTTTCTTT. The complete variable domain, with remaining parts taken from reference TRBV7-8 and TRBJ1-1, reads GAGVSQSPRYKVAKRGQDVALRCDPISGHVSLFWYQQALGQGPEFLTYFQNEAQLDKSGLPSDRFFAERPEGSVSTLKIQRTQQEDSAVYLCASSLGTGNTEAFFGQGTRLTVV.